This T cell receptor beta chain was recovered during a study of PD-1 blockade in classical Hodgkin lymphoma. A note on this clone: Antigen unknown.

Findings and limits, study-wide: Baseline TCR diversity was reportedly lower in newly diagnosed patients than healthy donors. Partial responders and progressors had significantly lower baseline TCR diversity.

Trimming shortened V by 3 bases and J by 6 bases, and 15 bases separated the two germline ends. From germline, CDR1 is LNHDA and CDR2 SQIVND (reference sequence). The CDR3 totals 15 residues. Repertoires were generated with immunoSEQ multiplex PCR, while TCRdb's copy carries only in-frame clones and drops some. The table lists more than 9,000 clones, around four fifths of them singletons, with about 3% in the top ten. Time point of the sample: cycle 4 day 1 (C4D1), after around six weeks of nivolumab. With no exception, relapse followed autologous stem cell transplantation in all patients, and brentuximab vedotin exposure varied. Magnetic negative selection served to purify CD4+ T cells out of PBMCs that had been thawed.

The chain is built from TRBV19 and TRBJ2-1, with D maybe TRBD1 (6 bases). The material sequenced was CD4+ T cells from blood, taken before the fourth cycle of nivolumab. This TCR was sampled from a human donor with classical Hodgkin lymphoma. CDR3 loop: CASSIPGGWANEQFF. The CDR3 region has the DNA TGTGCCAGTAGTATTCCTGGGGGCTGGGCCAATGAGCAGTTCTTC.